These 10 T cell receptor beta chains originate from one sample sequenced in a study of cytomegalovirus exposure and HLA in healthy donors listed by TCRdb under 2017. The library was generated by the immunoSEQ multiplex PCR assay. In its TCRdb copy, this immuneACCESS table keeps in-frame sequences only and misses some clones. Where compared with another copy, unresolved V genes explain less than half of these, and the others have no known cause. The sample contains approximately 72,000 clones, roughly 92% of them found a single time. Of the sample, roughly 0.63% falls within the top ten clones. The sample was PBMCs. The receptors come from a young woman in good health and CMV-seronegative.

The chain couples TRBV5-1 to TRBJ1-4; D is unclear. Looked up from germline, CDR1 is SGHRS and CDR2 is YFSETQ. V was trimmed by 0 bases and J by 4 bases, leaving 7 bases between them. CDR3 length equals 14 residues. CDR3: CASSLGGSNEKLFF. The CDR3 region has the DNA TGCGCCAGCAGCTTGGGCGGGAGTAATGAAAAACTGTTTTTT.

The rearrangement links TRBV6-5 to TRBJ1-1; a possible D gene is TRBD1 (6 bases). From germline, CDR1 is MNHEY and CDR2 SVGAGI. CDR3 length: 12 amino acids. With 6 bases removed from V and 6 bases from J, the gap between germline ends came to 11 bases. The CDR3 DNA reads TGTGCCAGCAGACAGGGTTTCGCTGAAGCTTTCTTT. Amino acid sequence: CASRQGFAEAFF.

V and J are TRBV19 and TRBJ1-2; D possibly corresponds to TRBD1 (6 bases). Germline V gene lookup returns CDR1 LNHDA and CDR2 SQIVND (reference sequence). The length of the CDR3 is 17 residues. Between the trimmed V and J ends, which lost 2 bases and 2 bases, there was a span of 18 bases. The CDR3 sequence: CASSIQGFAFANYGYTF. The CDR3 DNA reads TGTGCCAGTAGTATACAGGGGTTTGCATTTGCGAACTATGGCTACACCTTC.

In nucleotides, the CDR3 is TGCAGCGTTGAAGATGGGTTTAGGGCTAGCGGGGGGGTCCGGGAGCAGTTCTTC. Encoded protein: CSVEDGFRASGGVREQFF. This chain links TRBV29-1 with TRBJ2-1; 12 bases agree with TRBD2. V was pared by 0 bases and J by 10 bases, with 16 bases of the junction left unmatched. Germline CDR1 is SQVTM and CDR2 is ANQGSEA. This CDR3 spans 18 amino acids.

This clone was recorded only once. This chain uses TRBV7-9 with TRBJ1-2; D gene ambiguous. Germline V gene lookup returns CDR1 SEHNR and CDR2 FQNEAQ (reference sequence). V was trimmed by 4 bases and J by 4 bases, leaving 13 bases between them. The CDR3 covers 14 residues. The chain's CDR3 is CASSSRGNGYGYTF. CDR3 coding DNA: TGTGCCAGCAGCTCCCGGGGAAACGGCTATGGCTACACCTTC.

The genes are TRBV4-1 and TRBJ2-7, with D maybe TRBD1 (6 bases). The germline CDR1 and CDR2 sequences are MGHRA and YSYEKL. CDR3 length: 15 residues. V gave up 1 base and J gave up 1 base, with 11 bases separating them. This CDR3 reads CASSQASGQSYEQYF. The CDR3 nucleotides read TGCGCCAGCAGCCAAGCCTCCGGACAGTCCTACGAGCAGTACTTC.

The V gene is TRBV6-6, the J gene TRBJ1-5; 9 bases line up with TRBD1. CDR1 MNHNY and CDR2 SVGAGI come from the germline V gene (reference sequence). V was clipped by 6 bases and J by 1 base; unmatched bases: 7. CDR3 size: 16 residues. As DNA, the CDR3 is TGTGCCAGCAGAACCGGGACAGGGCTAAGCAATCAGCCCCAGCATTTT. It translates to CASRTGTGLSNQPQHF.

This chain joins TRBV7-2 and TRBJ1-4; 9 bases map to TRBD1. J was trimmed by 6 bases and V by 3 bases; bases with no gene match: 14. Per germline, CDR1 SGHTA and CDR2 FQGNSA. This CDR3 spans 18 amino acids. The CDR3 nucleotides are TGTGCCAGCAGCTTCGGACAGGGGCCCATTATGGGAGATGAAAAACTGTTTTTT. It translates to CASSFGQGPIMGDEKLFF.

The chain links TRBV6-6 to TRBJ1-2, with D unresolved. V was pared by 1 base and J by 6 bases, with 9 bases between. Germline loops: CDR1 MNHNY, CDR2 SVGAGI (reference sequence). The CDR3 is made up of 13 amino acids. CDR3 amino acids: CASSYYLSDGYTF. DNA for the CDR3: TGTGCCAGCAGTTACTATCTCTCGGATGGCTACACCTTC.

This sequence joins TRBV6-5 and TRBJ1-1; the D is unclear. This CDR3 spans 13 amino acids. Trimming took off 6 bases at V and 0 bases at J, with 8 bases between the two ends. Germline loops: CDR1 MNHEY, CDR2 SVGAGI. Here the CDR3 reads CASRRLMNTEAFF. CDR3 nucleotides: TGTGCCAGCAGACGACTTATGAACACTGAAGCTTTCTTT.